This record covers a single T cell receptor (beta chain). The sample originates from a study of shared clonotypes between healthy human individuals. Donors, healthy HIV-negative adults, lacked recent acute infections or vaccinations. A CD45RA+ naive subset and a CD45RA-negative memory subset were split from CD4+ cells. Clones were read by immunoSEQ multiplex PCR, and TCRdb kept only the in-frame ones, dropping some. This sample yields about 1 million clones, of which about 75% are seen a single time; approximately 1.5% belongs to the top ten. The V end was cut by 4 bases, the J end by 1 base, with 6 bases between. The CDR3 runs to 13 residues. Germline lookup yields CDR1 KGHSH and CDR2 LQKENI.

The sequenced sample consisted of memory CD4+ T cells sorted from blood. Subset of the sample: CD45RA-negative fraction. The TCR comes from a man between 18 and 35 years old in good health. The chain combines TRBV18 with TRBJ2-3; D is unclear. CDR3 in amino acids: CASSLLGTDTQYF. As DNA, the CDR3 is TGTGCCAGCTCACTTCTGGGCACAGATACGCAGTATTTT.